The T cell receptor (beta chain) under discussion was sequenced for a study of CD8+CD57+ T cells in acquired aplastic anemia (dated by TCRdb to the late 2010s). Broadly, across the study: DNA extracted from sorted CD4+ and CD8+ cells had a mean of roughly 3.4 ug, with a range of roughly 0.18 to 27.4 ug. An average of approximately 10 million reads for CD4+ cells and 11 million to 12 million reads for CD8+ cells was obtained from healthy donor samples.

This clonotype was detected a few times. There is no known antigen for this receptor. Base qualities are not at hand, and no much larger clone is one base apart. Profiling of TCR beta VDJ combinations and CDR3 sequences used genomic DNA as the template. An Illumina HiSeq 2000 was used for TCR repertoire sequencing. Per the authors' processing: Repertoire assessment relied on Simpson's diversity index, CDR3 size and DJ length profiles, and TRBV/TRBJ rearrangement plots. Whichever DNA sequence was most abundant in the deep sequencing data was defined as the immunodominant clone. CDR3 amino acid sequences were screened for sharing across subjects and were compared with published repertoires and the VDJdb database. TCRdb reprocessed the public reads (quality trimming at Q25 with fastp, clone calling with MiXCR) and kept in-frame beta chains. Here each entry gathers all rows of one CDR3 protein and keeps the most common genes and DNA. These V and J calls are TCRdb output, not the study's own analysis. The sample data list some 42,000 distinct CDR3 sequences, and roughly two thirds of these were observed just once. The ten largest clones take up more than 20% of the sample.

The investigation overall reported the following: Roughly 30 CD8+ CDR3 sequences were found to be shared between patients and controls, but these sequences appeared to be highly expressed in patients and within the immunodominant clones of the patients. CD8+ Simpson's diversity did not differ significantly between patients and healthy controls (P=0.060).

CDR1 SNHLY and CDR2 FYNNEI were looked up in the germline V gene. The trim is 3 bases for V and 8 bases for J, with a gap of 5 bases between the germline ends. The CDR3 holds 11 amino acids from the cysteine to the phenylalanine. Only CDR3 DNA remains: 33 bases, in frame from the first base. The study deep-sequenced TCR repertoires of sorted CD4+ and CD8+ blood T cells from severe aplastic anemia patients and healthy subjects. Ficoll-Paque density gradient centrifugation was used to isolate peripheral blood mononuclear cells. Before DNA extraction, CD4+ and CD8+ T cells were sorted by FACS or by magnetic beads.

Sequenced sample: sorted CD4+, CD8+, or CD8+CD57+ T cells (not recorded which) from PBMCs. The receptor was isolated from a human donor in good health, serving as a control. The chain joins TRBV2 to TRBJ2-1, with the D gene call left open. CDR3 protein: CASSEDHEQFF. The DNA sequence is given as TGTGCCAGCAGTGAGGACCATGAGCAGTTCTTC.